Each of the 10 T cell receptor beta chains below was sequenced from the same sample in a study of OX40 agonist ivuxolimab in advanced cancers. Library construction relied on the immunoSEQ multiplex PCR assay. This is the immuneACCESS table as TCRdb keeps it, with only in-frame sequences that have V and J called. A part of the clones is gone; compared with another copy, unresolved V genes explain less than half, and the rest is unexplained. The sample includes roughly 880 clones, with 60% to 85% observed a single time. Jointly, the top ten make up about 28% of the sample. The sample in question was CD4+ or CD8+ T cells sorted from blood, obtained in a trial of the OX40 agonist ivuxolimab. Receptors originate from an adult with an advanced solid tumor such as melanoma, head and neck, liver or kidney cancer.

This clone was recorded only once. The junction departs from the called germline gene at one end, perhaps through a read error. The rearrangement links TRBV5-4 to TRBJ2-2, with a weak D call TRBD1 (6 bases). The germline V gene encodes CDR1 SGHNT and CDR2 YYREEE (reference sequence). The CDR3 is 14 residues long. Here the CDR3 reads CASSEDRNTGELFF. The CDR3 nucleotides read TGCGCCAGCAGCGAGGACAGGAACACCGGGGAGCTGTTTTTT.

The count of this clone is one. The chain carries TRBV10-1 and TRBJ2-7, with D possibly being TRBD1 or TRBD2 (5 bases each). The CDR3 contains 14 residues. CDR1 WNHNN and CDR2 SYGVQD come from the germline V gene (reference sequence). V lost 2 bases, J lost 3 bases, and 11 bases lay in between. The CDR3 DNA reads as TGCGCCAGCAGTGAGGGGGGTAGGGGCTACGAGCAGTACTTC. Translated: CASSEGGRGYEQYF.

The J gene is TRBJ2-7, the V gene TRBV10-1; the match to TRBD1 covers 10 bases. The J segment lost 5 bases and the V segment lost 5 bases, leaving 6 bases of the junction unmatched. CDR1 and CDR2 (germline): WNHNN, SYGVQD (reference sequence). The CDR3 totals 14 residues. The CDR3 spells CASSPGTGADEQYF. As DNA, the CDR3 is TGCGCCAGCAGTCCCGGGACAGGGGCCGACGAGCAGTACTTC.

The genes are TRBV30 and TRBJ2-1; D not certain. The CDR3 covers 12 residues. The germline gives CDR1 GTSNPN, CDR2 SVGIG (reference sequence). Deletions cut 5 bases from V and 5 bases from J, with 10 bases between. CDR3 in amino acids: CAWADPNNEQFF. The CDR3 nucleotides are TGTGCCTGGGCCGACCCAAACAATGAGCAGTTCTTC.

V usage is TRBV5-6 and J usage is TRBJ1-1, with no clear D. The CDR3 is made up of 16 amino acids. Germline-derived CDR1 and CDR2 are SGHDT and YYEEEE. V dropped 0 bases and J dropped 0 bases, with 12 bases sitting between them. CDR3 amino acids: CASSLVGMGMNTEAFF. The CDR3 nucleotides read TGTGCCAGCAGCTTGGTCGGGATGGGGATGAACACTGAAGCTTTCTTT. Drawing the rest from reference TRBV5-6 and TRBJ1-1, the complete variable domain is DAGVTQSPTHLIKTRGQQVTLRCSPKSGHDTVSWYQQALGQGPQFIFQYYEEEERQRGNFPDRFSGHQFPNYSSELNVNALLLGDSALYLCASSLVGMGMNTEAFFGQGTRLTVV.

This chain uses TRBV9 with TRBJ2-2, with 8 bases aligning to TRBD2. CDR3 size: 15 residues. J was trimmed by 6 bases and V by 4 bases; bases with no gene match: 8. From germline, CDR1 is SGDLS and CDR2 YYNGEE. CDR3 nucleotide sequence: TGTGCCAGCAGCCCGGCGGGAGGCGGGTCCGGGGAGCTGTTTTTT. This codes for CASSPAGGGSGELFF.

V usage is TRBV11-3 and J usage is TRBJ1-5; D gene unclear. CDR3 length: 14 amino acids. With 1 base removed from V and 4 bases from J, the gap between germline ends came to 8 bases. Germline loops: CDR1 SGHNT, CDR2 YENEEA. The CDR3 reads CASSLASLNQPQHF. The CDR3 DNA sequence: TGTGCCAGCAGCTTAGCGTCTCTGAATCAGCCCCAGCATTTT.

The chain uses TRBV13 and TRBJ2-3; D gene ambiguous. The CDR3 is 17 residues long. Germline V gene lookup returns CDR1 PRHDT and CDR2 FYEKMQ (reference sequence). Between the trimmed V and J ends, which lost 2 bases and 3 bases, there was a span of 18 bases. The CDR3: CASSLLAAAGVTDTQYF. CDR3 DNA sequence: TGTGCCAGCAGCTTACTGGCGGCAGCCGGAGTGACAGATACGCAGTATTTT.

The CDR3 region has the DNA TGCAGCGCCTCCGGGACAGGGGAGACCCAGTACTTC. Encoded protein: CSASGTGETQYF. The chain has TRBV29-1 and TRBJ2-5; 9 positions agree with TRBD1. With V trimmed by 7 bases and J by 5 bases, 5 bases remained unmatched. The CDR3 extends over 12 amino acids. The germline CDR1 and CDR2 sequences are SQVTM and ANQGSEA. Filled out from reference TRBV29-1 and TRBJ2-5, the complete variable domain reads SAVISQKPSRDICQRGTSLTIQCQVDSQVTMMFWYRQQPGQSLTLIATANQGSEATYESGFVIDKFPISRPNLTFSTLTVSNMSPEDSSIYLCSASGTGETQYFGPGTRLLVL.

This chain joins TRBV7-6 and TRBJ2-1; D not certain. V was cut by 1 base and J by 15 bases, with 19 bases left in between. The germline V gene encodes CDR1 SGHVS and CDR2 FNYEAQ. The CDR3 length is 14 residues. The CDR3 protein is CASSLGARGYGAFF. In nucleotides, the CDR3 is TGTGCCAGCAGCTTAGGAGCGCGAGGCTATGGAGCGTTCTTC.